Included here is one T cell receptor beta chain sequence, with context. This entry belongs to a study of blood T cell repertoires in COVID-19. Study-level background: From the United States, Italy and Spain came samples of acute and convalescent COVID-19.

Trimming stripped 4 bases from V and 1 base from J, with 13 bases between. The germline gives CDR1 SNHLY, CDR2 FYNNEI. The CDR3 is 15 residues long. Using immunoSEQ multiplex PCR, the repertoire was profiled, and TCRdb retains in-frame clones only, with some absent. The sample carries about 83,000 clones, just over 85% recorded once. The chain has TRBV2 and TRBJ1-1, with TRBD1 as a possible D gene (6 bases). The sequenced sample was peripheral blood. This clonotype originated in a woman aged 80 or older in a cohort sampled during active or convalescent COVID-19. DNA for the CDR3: TGTGCCAGCAGTGTTGGCGGCAGGGGGAACACTGAAGCTTTCTTT. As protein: CASSVGGRGNTEAFF.